A single sample is the source of the 26 T cell receptor beta chains below, sequenced in a study of neurological immune-mediated disorders. MiXCR, run by TCRdb on the 5' RACE reads, gives a single entry per CDR3 protein. The repertoire holds roughly 57,000 distinct CDR3 sequences, with about 25% as singletons. Time point given: technical triplicate 2. Sequenced: PBMCs. These receptor sequences come from a man aged 60-69 years with HTLV-1-associated myelopathy (HAM/TSP).

This clonotype was seen ten or more times. DNA for the CDR3: TGCGCCAGCAGCGAAACCCAGACTAGCTCGGGGGAGCAGTTCTTC. Its protein product is CASSETQTSSGEQFF. The chain recombines TRBV5-1 with TRBJ2-1, with 7 bases aligning to TRBD2. The V gene end was trimmed by 4 bases and the J gene end by 10 bases; junction bases not matched to a gene: 14. CDR3 length: 15 residues. CDR1 is SGHRS and CDR2 is YFSETQ in the germline V gene.

This clonotype was seen ten or more times. The J gene is TRBJ2-7, the V gene TRBV3-1; D is possibly TRBD2 (6 bases). Per germline, CDR1 LGHDT and CDR2 YNNKEL (reference sequence). The length of the CDR3 is 12 residues. V was shortened by 5 bases and J by 4 bases, with 9 bases between the two germline ends. CDR3 protein: CASSAGPYEQYF. The CDR3, as DNA: TGTGCCAGCAGCGCGGGACCGTACGAGCAGTACTTC.

The chain couples TRBV5-1 to TRBJ2-7; TRBD2 matches 9 bases. This CDR3 contains 15 residues. Germline CDR1 and CDR2: SGHRS and YFSETQ. V shed 3 bases, J shed 2 bases, and the junction held 6 bases outside the gene matches. CDR3 sequence (DNA): TGCGCCAGCAGCTCGACTAGCGGATCGACCTACGAGCAGTACTTC. This encodes CASSSTSGSTYEQYF.

This clonotype was observed many times. This rearrangement joins TRBV4-1 to TRBJ1-2; D call uncertain. Germline loops: CDR1 MGHRA, CDR2 YSYEKL. CDR3 size: 16 residues. V lost 4 bases to trimming and J lost 1 base, with 16 bases between them. The chain's CDR3 is CASSPLRAGFNYGYTF. In DNA form, the CDR3 reads TGCGCCAGCAGCCCCTTACGCGCGGGTTTTAACTATGGCTACACCTTC.

In DNA, the CDR3 is TGTGCCAGCAGTTTACCCGGACAGGGGAACGACGAGCAGTACTTC. Protein product: CASSLPGQGNDEQYF. The chain couples TRBV28 to TRBJ2-7; 9 bases map to TRBD1. Unmatched junction bases numbered 7, after V lost 2 bases and J lost 5 bases. Per the germline V gene, CDR1 is MDHEN and CDR2 is SYDVKM. The CDR3 length is 15 residues. The variable domain in full, completed from reference TRBV28 and TRBJ2-7, reads DVKVTQSSRYLVKRTGEKVFLECVQDMDHENMFWYRQDPGLGLRLIYFSYDVKMKEKGDIPEGYSVSREKKERFSLILESASTNQTSMYLCASSLPGQGNDEQYFGPGTRLTVT.

This clonotype was recorded at least ten times. V gene TRBV20-1 combines with J gene TRBJ2-3; 13 bases agree with TRBD2. The CDR3 runs 15 residues. The V and J ends lost 6 bases and 5 bases, in that order; junction bases with no gene match: 8. Germline V lookup: CDR1 DFQATT, CDR2 SNEGSKA (reference sequence). The CDR3 DNA reads TGCAGTGCGGGTGGACTAGCGGGAGTGGTAGATACGCAGTATTTT. It translates to CSAGGLAGVVDTQYF.

This clonotype showed up just a few times. This sequence joins TRBV5-1 and TRBJ2-7, with D perhaps TRBD1 or TRBD2 (5 bases each). CDR3 length equals 13 residues. The V gene's germline CDR1 is SGHRS and CDR2 YFSETQ. Trimming took off 3 bases at V and 12 bases at J, with 19 bases between the two ends. The CDR3 DNA is TGCGCCAGCAGCTCCATGGGGCTAGCCGATCGGTACTTC. Its translation: CASSSMGLADRYF.

This clonotype was seen many times. The genes are TRBV5-6 and TRBJ2-7; D tentatively fits TRBD1 or TRBD2 (5 bases each). The V end was cut by 3 bases, the J end by 3 bases, with 13 bases between. The CDR3 has 14 residues. CDR1 and CDR2 (germline): SGHDT, YYEEEE. The CDR3 bases are TGTGCCAGCAGCTACGGGGACCGAAACTACGAGCAGTACTTC. Translation: CASSYGDRNYEQYF.

This clonotype was seen ten or more times. CDR3 loop: CSASPTGASGASYNEQFF. The CDR3 DNA sequence: TGCAGTGCTAGCCCCACGGGGGCTAGCGGGGCCTCCTACAATGAGCAGTTCTTC. V and J are TRBV20-1 and TRBJ2-1, with TRBD2 matching 9 bases. The CDR3 runs to 18 residues. The germline V gene has CDR1 DFQATT and CDR2 SNEGSKA (reference sequence). The V gene end was trimmed by 3 bases and the J gene end by 0 bases; junction bases not matched to a gene: 12.

This chain uses TRBV12-5 with TRBJ2-2; TRBD2 matches 12 bases. J lost 3 bases, V lost 6 bases, and 5 bases had no gene match. The CDR3 is 16 amino acids. Germline V gene sequence: CDR1 LGHNT, CDR2 FRNRAP. CDR3 sequence reads: CASGQRLAGDTGELFF. The CDR3 nucleotides are TGTGCTAGTGGCCAACGACTAGCGGGAGACACCGGGGAGCTGTTTTTT.

This clonotype was counted ten times or more. The chain is built from TRBV10-3 and TRBJ1-5; no clear D. The V gene lost 2 bases and the J gene lost 6 bases, with 11 bases spanning the gap. The CDR3 spans 14 residues. CDR1 is ENHRY, CDR2 SYGVKD, per germline. The CDR3 DNA sequence: TGTGCCATCAGTGAGGCAGTTGCAAGTCAGCCCCAGCATTTT. Amino acid sequence: CAISEAVASQPQHF.

This clonotype was counted at least ten times. The chain has TRBV20-1 and TRBJ2-1; possibly TRBD2 for D (6 bases). The CDR3 covers 17 residues. Germline CDR1 and CDR2: DFQATT and SNEGSKA (reference sequence). Trimming took 3 bases from V and 0 from J, leaving 18 bases between them. CDR3 in amino acids: CSASDSGGTSSYNEQFF. DNA of the CDR3: TGCAGTGCTAGCGACTCGGGCGGGACGAGCTCCTACAATGAGCAGTTCTTC.

This clonotype was seen a single time. The chain employs TRBV20-1 and TRBJ2-2; D gene ambiguous. V lost 2 bases, J lost 4 bases, and 11 bases lay in between. The CDR3 loop spans 14 amino acids. Germline V gene data show CDR1 as DFQATT and CDR2 as SNEGSKA (reference sequence). The CDR3 DNA is TGCAGTGCTAGACGGCAAGCGAGCACCGGGGAGCTGTTTTTT. Residues: CSARRQASTGELFF.

This clonotype appeared many times. The chain joins TRBV5-6 to TRBJ2-1; D remains ambiguous. CDR1 and CDR2 (germline): SGHDT, YYEEEE. The CDR3 contains 14 residues. Trimming cost V 5 bases and J 4 bases, with 13 bases left between them. The CDR3 spells CASRAWRLYNEQFF. The DNA of the CDR3 is TGTGCCAGCAGAGCTTGGCGTCTTTACAATGAGCAGTTCTTC.

This clonotype was recorded many times. V gene TRBV5-1 combines with J gene TRBJ1-2; D is unclear. The germline gives CDR1 SGHRS, CDR2 YFSETQ. The V end was cut by 4 bases, the J end by 8 bases, with 12 bases between. This CDR3 has 12 amino acids. The CDR3 DNA sequence: TGCGCCAGCAGCAACGGACGTAGGGGCTACACCTTC. Translated: CASSNGRRGYTF.

V gene TRBV5-1 combines with J gene TRBJ2-3; D not resolved. In germline, CDR1 is SGHRS, CDR2 YFSETQ. The CDR3 has 15 amino acids. Trimming cost V 4 bases and J 6 bases, with 18 bases left between them. The CDR3 sequence is CASSSRTSAMDTQYF. As DNA, the CDR3 is TGCGCCAGCAGCAGCCGGACGTCGGCTATGGATACGCAGTATTTT.

The sample holds many counts of this clonotype. This chain uses TRBV5-1 with TRBJ2-3; D not resolved. The CDR3 has 14 residues. Germline-derived CDR1 and CDR2 are SGHRS and YFSETQ. Deletions cut 4 bases from V and 6 bases from J, with 15 bases between. The DNA for the CDR3 is TGCGCCAGCAGCGAAGGATCCTCAAGGGATACGCAGTATTTT. This encodes CASSEGSSRDTQYF.

Ten or more counts support this clonotype. J is TRBJ2-5 and V is TRBV6-5; 7 nucleotides match TRBD2. Per the germline V gene, CDR1 is MNHEY and CDR2 is SVGAGI. Trimming removed 6 bases from V and 5 bases from J; junction bases left unmatched: 15. This CDR3 contains 16 residues. The CDR3 here is CASSRAASGPPETQYF. CDR3 coding DNA: TGTGCCAGCAGCCGGGCGGCTAGCGGTCCTCCCGAGACCCAGTACTTC.

The count of this clonotype is one. The chain combines TRBV5-1 with TRBJ2-2; D unresolved. V lost 1 base to trimming and J lost 0 bases, with 10 bases between them. The CDR3 extends over 16 amino acids. The V gene's germline CDR1 is SGHRS and CDR2 YFSETQ. The CDR3 sequence: CASSLFGFTNTGELFF. The CDR3 bases are TGCGCCAGCAGCTTGTTTGGATTCACGAACACCGGGGAGCTGTTTTTT.

This clonotype was counted many times. This rearrangement joins TRBV20-1 to TRBJ2-7; D unresolved. Trimming took 6 bases from V and 0 from J, leaving 15 bases between them. There are 14 residues in the CDR3. CDR1 and CDR2 (germline): DFQATT, SNEGSKA (reference sequence). The CDR3 DNA follows: TGCAGTGCCTCCCCAGGTAGTAGCTCCTACGAGCAGTACTTC. Residues: CSASPGSSSYEQYF.

This clonotype was observed a handful of times. The rearrangement links TRBV7-9 to TRBJ2-1; 14 positions agree with TRBD2. Germline V gene lookup returns CDR1 SEHNR and CDR2 FQNEAQ (reference sequence). This CDR3 region has 16 residues. V was pared by 2 bases and J by 9 bases, with 6 bases of the junction left unmatched. The CDR3 sequence is CASSLRLAGGYPEQFF. CDR3 DNA: TGTGCCAGCAGCTTAAGACTAGCGGGAGGGTACCCTGAGCAGTTCTTC. The variable domain in full, completed from reference TRBV7-9 and TRBJ2-1, reads DTGVSQNPRHKITKRGQNVTFRCDPISEHNRLYWYRQTLGQGPEFLTYFQNEAQLEKSRLLSDRFSAERPKGSFSTLEIQRTEQGDSAMYLCASSLRLAGGYPEQFFGPGTRLTVL.

This clonotype was seen many times. V and J are TRBV11-2 and TRBJ1-1, with D possibly TRBD1 on 5 matching bases. Germline V gene data show CDR1 as SGHAT and CDR2 as FQNNGV. The CDR3 runs 14 residues. V was clipped by 0 bases and J by 7 bases, with 12 bases between them. CDR3 protein: CASSLDRVGGEAFF. CDR3 in DNA: TGTGCCAGCAGCTTAGACAGGGTCGGCGGTGAAGCTTTCTTT.

This clonotype was counted at least ten times. The chain uses TRBV7-3 and TRBJ1-1; 8 nucleotides match TRBD1. The V gene's germline CDR1 is SGHTA and CDR2 FQGTGA. Losses at the gene ends were 5 bases for V and 7 bases for J; bases not matched to a gene: 6. The CDR3 is 13 residues long. The CDR3 sequence is CASSPQGAGEAFF. The CDR3 DNA sequence: TGTGCCAGCAGCCCCCAGGGGGCAGGTGAAGCTTTCTTT.

This clonotype showed up many times. This chain links TRBV18 with TRBJ2-1; TRBD2 matches at 8 bases. The length of the CDR3 is 16 residues. Germline assignment: CDR1 KGHSH and CDR2 LQKENI. With 6 bases clipped from V and 1 base from J, the junction kept 8 bases outside the gene matches. CDR3 region: CASSLSREGSYNEQFF. The CDR3, as DNA: TGTGCCAGCTCGCTCTCCCGGGAGGGGTCCTACAATGAGCAGTTCTTC.

This clonotype occurred many times. The chain joins TRBV7-2 to TRBJ2-3, with TRBD2 matching over 7 bases. This CDR3 comprises 16 residues. V shed 3 bases and J 7 bases; nucleotides not matched to a gene: 13. The V gene's germline CDR1 is SGHTA and CDR2 FQGNSA. This chain's CDR3 is CASSFGLGGRGHTQYF. In nucleotides, the CDR3 is TGTGCCAGCAGCTTCGGGCTTGGCGGGAGAGGGCATACGCAGTATTTT.

A remark on this clonotype: One end of the junction fails to match germline, which may point to a read error. The chain employs TRBV27 and TRBJ1-5, with a possible D match to TRBD1 (6 bases). This CDR3 has 15 amino acids. The germline gives CDR1 MNHEY, CDR2 SMNVEV (reference sequence). CDR3 protein: CANSTLLDSLKPKHF. The CDR3 DNA is TGTGCCAACAGTACCTTACTGGACAGTCTGAAGCCCAAGCATTTT.